This TCR beta chain was captured in a study of cytomegalovirus exposure and HLA in healthy donors. Study-wide findings and caveats: Being productive about 87% or about 30% of the time was typical of most TCR beta V segments in an earlier analysis. Most CMV-associated TCR beta chains were later found to appear HLA-restricted. In vitro assays verified that a few CMV-associated chains recognized CMV antigens specifically. Sequencing artifact likely explains a cluster of highly shared sequence variants.

The table lists this clone with a count of one. Its antigen remains unidentified. PCR primers comprised 60 Vbeta and 13 Jbeta primers. Sequencing used immunoSEQ multiplex PCR; TCRdb keeps in-frame clones, though not all of them. Of 160,000 or so clones listed, around four fifths were seen once; the top ten hold about 1.3%. The CDR3 consists of 16 residues. Germline V CDR1 and CDR2: GTSNPN, SVGIG (reference sequence). Unmatched junction bases numbered 4, after V lost 0 bases and J lost 2 bases. The clonotype originates from a man aged 25 to 45 in good health and CMV-seronegative. This chain links TRBV30 with TRBJ2-3; 11 bases line up with TRBD2. Input material: PBMCs. CDR3 sequence: CAWSVRTSGLTDTQYF. The CDR3 coding sequence is TGTGCCTGGAGTGTACGGACTAGCGGGCTCACAGATACGCAGTATTTT.